Each of the 28 T cell receptor beta chains below was sequenced from the same sample in a study of blood T cell repertoires in COVID-19. Sequencing used immunoSEQ multiplex PCR; TCRdb keeps in-frame clones, though not all of them. The sample lists about 160,000 clones; 80% to 90% were seen once. The sequenced sample was peripheral blood. These receptors were taken from a middle-aged man who had recovered from COVID-19.

The chain couples TRBV7-8 to TRBJ2-1; 7 nucleotides agree with TRBD2. The junction had 5 bases not matched to a gene; V was cut back by 1 base and J by 5 bases. The CDR3 covers 15 residues. Looked up from germline, CDR1 is SGHVS and CDR2 is FQNEAQ. The CDR3 nucleotides read TGTGCCAGCAGCTTAGGAGCGGGGACCCACAATGAGCAGTTCTTC. This codes for CASSLGAGTHNEQFF.

This clone appeared once. The chain couples TRBV30 to TRBJ2-7, with 9 bases identical to TRBD2. CDR1 and CDR2 from the germline V gene are GTSNPN and SVGIG (reference sequence). The CDR3 sequence is 18 residues long. Losses at the gene ends were 3 bases for V and 3 bases for J; bases not matched to a gene: 18. In DNA, the CDR3 is TGTGCCTGGAGCGACGTAGGCGGGAGGGCCGAAACAGGCTACGAGCAGTACTTC. It specifies CAWSDVGGRAETGYEQYF.

This clone was seen once. The chain employs TRBV12-5 and TRBJ2-7; D remains unclear. This CDR3 comprises 14 residues. Germline CDR1 LGHNT, CDR2 FRNRAP. Trimming left V 6 bases short and J 6 bases short, with 18 bases between. The CDR3 protein is CASGPDPPGTEQYF. The CDR3 coding sequence is TGTGCTAGTGGCCCCGACCCCCCAGGAACCGAGCAGTACTTC.

This clone was recorded a few times. The chain joins TRBV5-1 to TRBJ1-2; a possible D gene is TRBD1 (5 bases). Germline V CDR1 and CDR2: SGHRS, YFSETQ. V was clipped by 0 bases and J by 2 bases, with 11 bases between them. The CDR3 loop spans 15 amino acids. CDR3 bases: TGCGCCAGCAGCTTGGATGTGGGGCCCAACTATGGCTACACCTTC. Residues: CASSLDVGPNYGYTF. The variable domain in full, completed from reference TRBV5-1 and TRBJ1-2, reads KAGVTQTPRYLIKTRGQQVTLSCSPISGHRSVSWYQQTPGQGLQFLFEYFSETQRNKGNFPGRFSGRQFSNSRSEMNVSTLELGDSALYLCASSLDVGPNYGYTFGSGTRLTVV.

The V and J genes are TRBV11-2 and TRBJ1-3, with 8 positions matching TRBD1. The junction had 11 bases not matched to a gene; V was cut back by 5 bases and J by 2 bases. This CDR3 is built from 17 residues. Germline V gene sequence: CDR1 SGHAT, CDR2 FQNNGV. CDR3 nucleotide sequence: TGTGCCAGCAGCCCGGGACAGGCATATTACCCTGGAAACACCATATATTTT. This sequence encodes CASSPGQAYYPGNTIYF.

Remarks on this clone: The same CDR3 arises from other DNA sequences in this sample as well. The J gene is TRBJ2-1, the V gene TRBV6-4; 8 positions match TRBD2. Trimming took 4 bases from V and 5 from J; bases not matched to a gene: 1. This CDR3 is 13 amino acids long. In germline, CDR1 is MRHNA, CDR2 SNTAGT. CDR3 sequence reads: CASSAGGHNEQFF. In DNA form, the CDR3 reads TGTGCCAGCAGTGCGGGGGGGCACAATGAGCAGTTCTTC.

The chain links TRBV7-9 to TRBJ2-7, with D possibly being TRBD2 (6 bases). Germline V gene data show CDR1 as SEHNR and CDR2 as FQNEAQ (reference sequence). The CDR3 totals 15 residues. V lost 5 bases and J 2 bases, leaving 16 bases between the germline ends. The CDR3 DNA reads as TGTGCCAGCAGCCCTTGGCCGGGCGGGACCTACGAGCAGTACTTC. Translated, it gives CASSPWPGGTYEQYF.

The genes are TRBV5-8 and TRBJ1-5, with TRBD1 as a possible D gene (6 bases). The germline V gene has CDR1 SGHTS and CDR2 YDEGEE. V dropped 1 base and J dropped 3 bases, with 14 bases sitting between them. This CDR3 is 16 amino acids long. The CDR3 here is CASSLFQGIYNQPQHF. The CDR3, as DNA: TGTGCCAGCAGCTTGTTTCAGGGGATTTACAATCAGCCCCAGCATTTT.

This chain connects TRBV18 to TRBJ1-2; TRBD1 agrees at 9 bases. The CDR3 has 14 residues. From germline, CDR1 is KGHSH and CDR2 LQKENI. Trimming took 3 bases from V and 8 from J; bases not matched to a gene: 7. The CDR3 coding sequence is TGTGCCAGCTCACCTGGGACAGGGACGGTCGGCTACACCTTC. This translates into CASSPGTGTVGYTF.

This chain uses TRBV9 with TRBJ2-1; 12 bases fit TRBD1. With 4 bases clipped from V and 4 bases from J, the junction kept 6 bases outside the gene matches. The CDR3 runs 16 residues. CDR1 is SGDLS and CDR2 is YYNGEE in the germline V gene. The CDR3 sequence is CASSTGTGGLYNEQFF. The CDR3 nucleotides read TGTGCCAGCAGCACCGGGACAGGGGGCTTGTACAATGAGCAGTTCTTC.

The chain recombines TRBV5-8 with TRBJ1-6; the match to TRBD1 covers 9 bases. CDR1 and CDR2 from the germline V gene are SGHTS and YDEGEE. CDR3 length: 15 residues. With 4 bases clipped from V and 10 bases from J, the junction kept 9 bases outside the gene matches. The CDR3 region has the DNA TGTGCCAGCAGCCGACAGGGGGTCGTAGGATCACCCCTCCACTTT. Protein product: CASSRQGVVGSPLHF.

This chain joins TRBV19 and TRBJ1-2; 8 bases line up with TRBD1. Germline CDR1 LNHDA, CDR2 SQIVND (reference sequence). The CDR3 is 14 residues long. The junction had 14 bases not matched to a gene; V was cut back by 9 bases and J by 8 bases. The CDR3 DNA reads as TGTGCCAGCATCCCAGGGGGCCTTTTCGACGGCTACACCTTC. It yields the protein CASIPGGLFDGYTF.

This chain links TRBV2 with TRBJ2-7; a weak D match, TRBD1 (6 bases). Trimming shortened V by 5 bases and J by 4 bases, and 9 bases separated the two germline ends. The CDR3 has 12 residues. The germline gives CDR1 SNHLY, CDR2 FYNNEI. CDR3 sequence: CASSHRAYEQYF. CDR3 nucleotides: TGTGCCAGCAGTCACAGGGCGTACGAGCAGTACTTC.

The chain has TRBV7-9 and TRBJ1-1; no clear D gene. This CDR3 has 14 residues. V was pared by 2 bases and J by 1 base, with 8 bases between. CDR1 is SEHNR and CDR2 is FQNEAQ in the germline V gene (reference sequence). The CDR3 here is CASSLKEKNTEAFF. CDR3 DNA: TGTGCCAGCAGCTTAAAAGAGAAGAACACTGAAGCTTTCTTT.

The V gene is TRBV30, the J gene TRBJ2-1; 8 positions agree with TRBD1. The CDR3 loop spans 12 amino acids. Germline CDR1 and CDR2: GTSNPN and SVGIG (reference sequence). The V and J ends lost 3 bases and 15 bases, in that order; junction bases with no gene match: 10. The CDR3 spells CAWRPTGGAGFF. The CDR3 nucleotides are TGTGCCTGGAGGCCAACAGGGGGAGCAGGGTTCTTC.

This chain connects TRBV19 to TRBJ1-5; TRBD1 aligns across 7 bases. V lost 9 bases, J lost 1 base, and 12 bases stayed unmatched. The CDR3 sequence is 16 residues long. Per germline, CDR1 LNHDA and CDR2 SQIVND (reference sequence). In DNA, the CDR3 is TGTGCCAGCCTTGATTACAGGGGTGGGAGCAATCAGCCCCAGCATTTT. It encodes CASLDYRGGSNQPQHF.

The chain uses TRBV10-3 and TRBJ1-3; D possibly corresponds to TRBD1 (6 bases). The ends were cut back, 10 bases at V and 3 bases at J, with 19 bases in the middle. The CDR3 is 15 residues long. Germline-derived CDR1 and CDR2 are ENHRY and SYGVKD. The CDR3 region is CATSPTGKDGNTIYF. Written as DNA, the CDR3 is TGTGCCACTTCACCAACAGGGAAAGATGGAAACACCATATATTTT.

This chain links TRBV9 with TRBJ2-5; possibly TRBD1 for D (5 bases). The germline V gene has CDR1 SGDLS and CDR2 YYNGEE. Trimming took off 0 bases at V and 1 base at J, with 7 bases between the two ends. This CDR3 has 14 amino acids. CDR3 sequence: CASSVEGIQETQYF. Written as DNA, the CDR3 is TGTGCCAGCAGCGTAGAGGGGATCCAAGAGACCCAGTACTTC.

The chain couples TRBV6-2 or TRBV6-3 to TRBJ2-7; 10 bases are shared with TRBD1. Germline lookup yields CDR1 MNHEY and CDR2 SVGEGT. The CDR3 covers 16 residues. The trim removed 3 bases at V and 3 bases at J, leaving 8 bases unmatched. The CDR3 DNA follows: TGTGCCAGCAGTTATCCCGACAGGGGGCTCTTCTACGAGCAGTACTTC. Translation gives CASSYPDRGLFYEQYF.

This sequence joins TRBV2 and TRBJ2-5, with D possibly being TRBD2 (6 bases). The CDR3 is 14 amino acids. The V gene lost 5 bases and the J gene lost 5 bases, with 15 bases spanning the gap. From germline, CDR1 is SNHLY and CDR2 FYNNEI. The CDR3 region is CASSNLGGTETQYF. CDR3 sequence (DNA): TGTGCCAGCAGTAACTTGGGGGGTACGGAGACCCAGTACTTC.

This clone was seen only a few times. This chain connects TRBV4-3 to TRBJ1-6; 7 bases match TRBD1. CDR1 is LGHNA, CDR2 YSLEER, per germline. This CDR3 has 17 amino acids. J gave up 5 bases and V 1 base, and 8 bases lay outside the gene matches. The CDR3 loop is CASSQGTGRANNSPLHF. DNA for the CDR3: TGCGCCAGCAGCCAAGGGACAGGACGGGCGAATAATTCACCCCTCCACTTT.

The chain has TRBV15 and TRBJ1-1, with D unresolved. Trimming took 1 base from V and 5 from J, leaving 8 bases between them. There are 13 residues in the CDR3. Germline CDR1 and CDR2: LNHNV and YYDKDF (reference sequence). CDR3 sequence reads: CATSRGRVTEAFF. In nucleotides, the CDR3 is TGTGCCACCAGCAGAGGCCGGGTTACTGAAGCTTTCTTT.

The rearrangement uses TRBV18 and TRBJ2-7, with TRBD2 identical over 9 bases. This CDR3 has 14 residues. The V gene end was trimmed by 2 bases and the J gene end by 3 bases; junction bases not matched to a gene: 2. CDR1 is KGHSH and CDR2 is LQKENI in the germline V gene. This chain's CDR3 is CASSPAGGHYEQYF. The CDR3 coding sequence is TGTGCCAGCTCACCAGCGGGAGGGCACTACGAGCAGTACTTC.

As DNA, the CDR3 is TGCAGCGTTGCTACAGGGTCGCGATCGGGAGAGACCCAGTACTTC. This translates into CSVATGSRSGETQYF. The chain couples TRBV29-1 to TRBJ2-5; D might be TRBD1 (6 bases). This CDR3 spans 15 amino acids. The germline V gene has CDR1 SQVTM and CDR2 ANQGSEA. V lost 4 bases to trimming and J lost 4 bases, with 19 bases between them.

The chain is built from TRBV4-3 and TRBJ2-4; 7 bases match TRBD1. V gave up 1 base and J gave up 0 bases; unmatched junction bases: 3. This CDR3 has 16 amino acids. Germline CDR1 LGHNA, CDR2 YSLEER. Here the CDR3 reads CASSQGDSRAKNIQYF. The CDR3, as DNA: TGCGCCAGCAGCCAAGGGGACAGCAGAGCCAAAAACATTCAGTACTTC.

This clone was seen a handful of times. The chain is built from TRBV11-2 and TRBJ1-5; D gene uncertain. The CDR3 is 15 residues long. Germline assignment: CDR1 SGHAT and CDR2 FQNNGV. V shed 2 bases and J shed 2 bases, with 10 bases lying between them. CDR3: CASSLSRSGNQPQHF. DNA for the CDR3: TGTGCCAGCAGCTTAAGTCGCTCAGGCAATCAGCCCCAGCATTTT.

This chain links TRBV6-5 with TRBJ1-5; 7 bases map to TRBD1. V shed 6 bases, J shed 5 bases, and the junction held 7 bases outside the gene matches. CDR3 length equals 14 residues. Germline-derived CDR1 and CDR2 are MNHEY and SVGAGI. The CDR3 is CASSPQGPYQPQHF. The CDR3 nucleotides read TGTGCCAGCAGCCCACAGGGGCCTTATCAGCCCCAGCATTTT.

CDR3 in amino acids: CASSPRDRVSETQYF. The CDR3, as DNA: TGTGCCAGCAGTCCCCGGGACAGGGTCTCGGAGACCCAGTACTTC. The chain employs TRBV6-6 and TRBJ2-5, with TRBD1 identical over 9 bases. After removal of 5 bases from V and 5 bases from J, the junction contained 9 bases not matched to a gene. Germline CDR1 reads MNHNY; CDR2 reads SVGAGI (reference sequence). CDR3 length: 15 residues.